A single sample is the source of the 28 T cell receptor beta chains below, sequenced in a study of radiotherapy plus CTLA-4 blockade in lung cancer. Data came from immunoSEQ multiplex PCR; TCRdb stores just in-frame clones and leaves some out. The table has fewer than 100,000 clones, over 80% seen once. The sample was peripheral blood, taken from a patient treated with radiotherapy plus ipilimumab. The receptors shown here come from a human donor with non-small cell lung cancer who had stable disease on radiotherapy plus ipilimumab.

CDR3 sequence reads: CASSQWETANYGYTF. The CDR3 nucleotides are TGTGCCAGCAGCCAATGGGAAACAGCTAACTATGGCTACACCTTC. J is TRBJ1-2 and V is TRBV4-2, with no clear D. Trimming removed 2 bases at V and 0 bases at J, with 10 bases between. Germline CDR1 and CDR2: LGHNA and YNFKEQ. The CDR3 loop spans 15 amino acids.

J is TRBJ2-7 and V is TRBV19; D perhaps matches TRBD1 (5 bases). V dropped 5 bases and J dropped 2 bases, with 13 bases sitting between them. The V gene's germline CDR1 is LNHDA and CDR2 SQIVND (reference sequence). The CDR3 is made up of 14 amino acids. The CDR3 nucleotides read TGTGCCAGTAGTGGGGCTGCCGCCCCCTACGAGCAGTACTTC. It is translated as CASSGAAAPYEQYF.

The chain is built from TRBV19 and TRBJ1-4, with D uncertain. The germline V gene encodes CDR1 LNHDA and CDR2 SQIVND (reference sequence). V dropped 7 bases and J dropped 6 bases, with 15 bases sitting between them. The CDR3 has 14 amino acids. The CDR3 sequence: CASTSTRRDEKLFF. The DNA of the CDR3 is TGTGCCAGTACCTCGACAAGGAGGGATGAAAAACTGTTTTTT.

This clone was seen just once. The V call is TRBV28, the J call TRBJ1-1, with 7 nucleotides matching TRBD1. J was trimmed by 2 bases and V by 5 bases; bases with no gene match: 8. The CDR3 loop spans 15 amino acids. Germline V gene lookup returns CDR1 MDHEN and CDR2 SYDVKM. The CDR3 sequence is CASSPPKGANTEAFF. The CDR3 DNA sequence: TGTGCCAGCAGTCCACCCAAGGGGGCCAACACTGAAGCTTTCTTT.

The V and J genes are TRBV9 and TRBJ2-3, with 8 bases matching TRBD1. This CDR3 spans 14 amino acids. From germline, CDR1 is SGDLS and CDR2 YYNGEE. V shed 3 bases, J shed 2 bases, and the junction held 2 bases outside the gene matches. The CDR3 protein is CASSGTGFTDTQYF. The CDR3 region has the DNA TGTGCCAGCAGCGGGACAGGGTTCACAGATACGCAGTATTTT.

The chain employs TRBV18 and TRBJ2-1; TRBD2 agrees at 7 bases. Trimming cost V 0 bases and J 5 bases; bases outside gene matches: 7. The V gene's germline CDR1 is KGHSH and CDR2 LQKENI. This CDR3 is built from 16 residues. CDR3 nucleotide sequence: TGTGCCAGCTCACCACCCATGAGCGGGGTAAACAATGAGCAGTTCTTC. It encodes CASSPPMSGVNNEQFF.

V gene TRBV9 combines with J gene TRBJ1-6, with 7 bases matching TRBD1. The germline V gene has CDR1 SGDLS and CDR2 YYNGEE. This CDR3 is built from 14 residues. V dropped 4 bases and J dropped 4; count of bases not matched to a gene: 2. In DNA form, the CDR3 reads TGTGCCAGCAGCCCGGGACAGTATAATTCACCCCTCCACTTT. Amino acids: CASSPGQYNSPLHF.

In DNA, the CDR3 is TGTGCCAGCAGCTTGGCCGCCACAGATACGCAGTATTTT. Translating gives CASSLAATDTQYF. The chain joins TRBV5-4 to TRBJ2-3; D unresolved. Per germline, CDR1 SGHNT and CDR2 YYREEE (reference sequence). CDR3 length equals 13 residues. Between the trimmed V and J ends, which lost 0 bases and 2 bases, there was a span of 4 bases.

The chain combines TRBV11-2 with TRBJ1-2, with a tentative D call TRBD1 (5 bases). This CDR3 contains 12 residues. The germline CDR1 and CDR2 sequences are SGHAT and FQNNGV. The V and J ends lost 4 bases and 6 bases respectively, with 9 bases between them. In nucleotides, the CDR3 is TGTGCCAGCAGCTCAGAAGGGGATGGCTACACCTTC. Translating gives CASSSEGDGYTF.

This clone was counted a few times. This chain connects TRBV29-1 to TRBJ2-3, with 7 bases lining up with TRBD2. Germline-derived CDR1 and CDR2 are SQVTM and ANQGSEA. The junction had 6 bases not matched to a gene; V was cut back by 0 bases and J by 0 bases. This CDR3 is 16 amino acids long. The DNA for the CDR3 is TGCAGCGTTGAAGACTGGGGGGGGGAAAGCACAGATACGCAGTATTTT. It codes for CSVEDWGGESTDTQYF.

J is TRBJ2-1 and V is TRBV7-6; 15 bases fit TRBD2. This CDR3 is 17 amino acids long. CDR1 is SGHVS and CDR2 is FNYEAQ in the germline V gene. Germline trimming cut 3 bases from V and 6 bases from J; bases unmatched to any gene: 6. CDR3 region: CASSFGLAGGPSNEQFF. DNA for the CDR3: TGTGCCAGCAGCTTTGGACTAGCGGGGGGGCCTTCCAATGAGCAGTTCTTC.

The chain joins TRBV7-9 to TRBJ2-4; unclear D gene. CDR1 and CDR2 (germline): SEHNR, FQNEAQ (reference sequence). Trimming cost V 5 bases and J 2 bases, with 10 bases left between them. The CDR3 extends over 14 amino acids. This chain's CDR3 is CASSPERTKNIQYF. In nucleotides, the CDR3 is TGTGCCAGCAGCCCCGAGAGGACCAAAAACATTCAGTACTTC.

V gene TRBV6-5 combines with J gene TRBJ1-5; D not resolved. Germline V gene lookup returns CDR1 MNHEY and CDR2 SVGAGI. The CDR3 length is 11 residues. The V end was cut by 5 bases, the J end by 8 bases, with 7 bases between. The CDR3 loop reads CASSEVKPQHF. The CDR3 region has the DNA TGTGCCAGCAGTGAGGTTAAGCCCCAGCATTTT.

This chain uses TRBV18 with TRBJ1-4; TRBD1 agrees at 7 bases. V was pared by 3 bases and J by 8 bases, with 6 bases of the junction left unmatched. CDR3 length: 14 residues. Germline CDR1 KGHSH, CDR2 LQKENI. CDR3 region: CASSPTMTGEKLFF. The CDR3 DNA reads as TGTGCCAGCTCACCCACCATGACAGGGGAAAAACTGTTTTTT.

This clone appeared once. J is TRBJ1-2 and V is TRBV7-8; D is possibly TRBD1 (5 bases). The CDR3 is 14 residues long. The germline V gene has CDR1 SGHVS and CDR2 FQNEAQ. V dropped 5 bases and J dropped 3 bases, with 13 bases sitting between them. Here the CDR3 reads CASSTPGTDYGYTF. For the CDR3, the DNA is TGTGCCAGCAGCACTCCCGGGACTGACTATGGCTACACCTTC. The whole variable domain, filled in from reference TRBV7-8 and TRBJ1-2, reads GAGVSQSPRYKVAKRGQDVALRCDPISGHVSLFWYQQALGQGPEFLTYFQNEAQLDKSGLPSDRFFAERPEGSVSTLKIQRTQQEDSAVYLCASSTPGTDYGYTFGSGTRLTVV.

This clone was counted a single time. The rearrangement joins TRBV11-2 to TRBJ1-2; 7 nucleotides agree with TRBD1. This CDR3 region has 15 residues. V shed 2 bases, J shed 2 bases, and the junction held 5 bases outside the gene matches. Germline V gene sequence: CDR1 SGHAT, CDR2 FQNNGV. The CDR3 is CASSLSPTGNYGYTF. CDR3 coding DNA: TGTGCCAGCAGCTTATCTCCGACAGGGAACTATGGCTACACCTTC.

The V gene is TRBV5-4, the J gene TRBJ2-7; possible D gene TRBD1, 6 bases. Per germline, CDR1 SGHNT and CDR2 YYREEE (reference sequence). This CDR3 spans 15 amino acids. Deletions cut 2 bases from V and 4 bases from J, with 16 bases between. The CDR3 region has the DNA TGTGCCAGCAGCTTAGGGGGACAAGGTCATTACGAGCAGTACTTC. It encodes CASSLGGQGHYEQYF.

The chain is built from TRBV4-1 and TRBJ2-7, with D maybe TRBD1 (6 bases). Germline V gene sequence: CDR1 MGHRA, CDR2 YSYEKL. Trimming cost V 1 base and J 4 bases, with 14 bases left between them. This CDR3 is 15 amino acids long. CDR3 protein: CASSQGEGTLYEQYF. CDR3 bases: TGCGCCAGCAGCCAAGGAGAGGGGACACTGTACGAGCAGTACTTC.

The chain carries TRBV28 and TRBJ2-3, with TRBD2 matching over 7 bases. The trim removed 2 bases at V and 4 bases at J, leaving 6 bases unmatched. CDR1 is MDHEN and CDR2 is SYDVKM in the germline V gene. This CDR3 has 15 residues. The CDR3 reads CASSLRGGRPDTQYF. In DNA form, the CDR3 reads TGTGCCAGCAGTTTAAGGGGCGGGAGACCAGATACGCAGTATTTT.

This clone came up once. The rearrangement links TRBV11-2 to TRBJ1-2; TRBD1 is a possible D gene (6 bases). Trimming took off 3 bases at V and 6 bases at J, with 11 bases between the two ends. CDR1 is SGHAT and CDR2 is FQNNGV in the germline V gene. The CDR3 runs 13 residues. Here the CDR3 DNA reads TGTGCCAGCAGCTTTAACAGGGTGGATGGCTACACCTTC. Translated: CASSFNRVDGYTF.

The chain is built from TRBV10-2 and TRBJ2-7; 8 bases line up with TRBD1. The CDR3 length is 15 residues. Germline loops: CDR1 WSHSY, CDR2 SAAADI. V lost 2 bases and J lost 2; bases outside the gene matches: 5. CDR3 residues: CASSEGQGWPYEQYF. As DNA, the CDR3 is TGCGCCAGCAGTGAGGGACAGGGATGGCCCTACGAGCAGTACTTC.

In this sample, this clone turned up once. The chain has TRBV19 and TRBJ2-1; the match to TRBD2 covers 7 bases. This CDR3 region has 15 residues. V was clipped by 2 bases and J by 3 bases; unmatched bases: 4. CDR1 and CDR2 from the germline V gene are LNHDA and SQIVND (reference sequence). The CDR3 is CASSISGGVYNEQFF. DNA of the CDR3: TGTGCCAGTAGTATATCGGGGGGTGTCTACAATGAGCAGTTCTTC.

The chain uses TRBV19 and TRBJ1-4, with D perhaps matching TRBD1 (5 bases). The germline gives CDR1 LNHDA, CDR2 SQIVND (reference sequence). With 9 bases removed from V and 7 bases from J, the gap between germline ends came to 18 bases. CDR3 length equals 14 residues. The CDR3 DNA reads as TGTGCCAGCCAAAATCGGGGGGAGGTTGAAAAACTGTTTTTT. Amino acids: CASQNRGEVEKLFF.

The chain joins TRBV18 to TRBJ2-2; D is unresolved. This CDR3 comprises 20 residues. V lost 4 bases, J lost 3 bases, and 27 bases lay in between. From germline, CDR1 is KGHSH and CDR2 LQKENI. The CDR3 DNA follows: TGTGCCAGCTCACAAACCGCTTATGGACGGCTACCCCACTACACCGGGGAGCTGTTTTTT. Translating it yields CASSQTAYGRLPHYTGELFF.

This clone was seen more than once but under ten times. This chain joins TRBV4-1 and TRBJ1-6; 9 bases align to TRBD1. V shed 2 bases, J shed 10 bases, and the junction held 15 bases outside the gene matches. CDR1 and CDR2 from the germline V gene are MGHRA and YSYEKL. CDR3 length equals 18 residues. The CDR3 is CASSQRLATGTGTSPLHF. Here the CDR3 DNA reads TGCGCCAGCAGCCAAAGGCTGGCAACAGGGACAGGGACCTCACCCCTCCACTTT.

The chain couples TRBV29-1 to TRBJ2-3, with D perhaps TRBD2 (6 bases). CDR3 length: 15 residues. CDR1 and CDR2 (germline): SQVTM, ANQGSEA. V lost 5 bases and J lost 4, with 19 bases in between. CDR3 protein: CSVLKASDMPDTQYF. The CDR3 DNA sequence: TGCAGCGTTCTAAAGGCTAGCGATATGCCAGATACGCAGTATTTT.

The CDR3 coding sequence is TGTGCCAGTAGTATCCTCCCTTGGGATGAGCAGTTCTTC. Protein product: CASSILPWDEQFF. The rearrangement joins TRBV19 to TRBJ2-1; D gene uncertain. The CDR3 has 13 amino acids. CDR1 is LNHDA, CDR2 SQIVND, per germline (reference sequence). V was clipped by 3 bases and J by 8 bases, with 11 bases between them.

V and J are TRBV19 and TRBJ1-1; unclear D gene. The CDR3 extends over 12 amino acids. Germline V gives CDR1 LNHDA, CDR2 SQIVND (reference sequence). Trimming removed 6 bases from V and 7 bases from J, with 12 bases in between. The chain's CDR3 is CASRGGRGEAFF. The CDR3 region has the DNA TGTGCCAGTAGGGGAGGGAGAGGTGAAGCTTTCTTT.